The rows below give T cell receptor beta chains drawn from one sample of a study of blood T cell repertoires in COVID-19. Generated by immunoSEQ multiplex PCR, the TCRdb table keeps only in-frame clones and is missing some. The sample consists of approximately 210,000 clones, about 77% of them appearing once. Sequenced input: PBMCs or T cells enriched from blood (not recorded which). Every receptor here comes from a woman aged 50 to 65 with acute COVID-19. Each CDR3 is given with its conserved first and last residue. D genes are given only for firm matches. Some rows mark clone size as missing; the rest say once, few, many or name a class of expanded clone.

cdr3_nt: TGTGCCAGCAGTTACTCGAACCCAAGCGCTACATATTTT
cdr3_aa: CASSYSNPSATYF
d_call: NA
j_call: TRBJ1-3
clone_size: NA
v_call: TRBV6-2/TRBV6-3

cdr3_nt: TGTGCCTGGAGATTAAGACAGGATACTATACCCCTCCACTTT
cdr3_aa: CAWRLRQDTIPLHF
d_call: NA
j_call: TRBJ1-6
clone_size: NA
v_call: TRBV30

cdr3_nt: TGTGCCACCAGCAGAAACAGGGCCTCAAATGAAAAACTGTTTTTT
cdr3_aa: CATSRNRASNEKLFF
d_call: NA
j_call: TRBJ1-4
clone_size: NA
v_call: TRBV15

cdr3_nt: TGTGCCAGCAGTGACTCGAGATATTACGGGGAAATGAACACTGAAGCTTTCTTT
cdr3_aa: CASSDSRYYGEMNTEAFF
d_call: NA
j_call: TRBJ1-1
clone_size: NA
v_call: TRBV6-4

cdr3_nt: TGTGCCAGCGGAAGGACAGGGGATCAGCCCCAGCATTTT
cdr3_aa: CASGRTGDQPQHF
d_call: TRBD1
j_call: TRBJ1-5
clone_size: NA
v_call: TRBV6-5

cdr3_nt: TGTGCCAGCAGCTTAAAGGGGCCTAGCGGTCACAATGAGCAGTTCTTC
cdr3_aa: CASSLKGPSGHNEQFF
d_call: TRBD2
j_call: TRBJ2-1
clone_size: NA
v_call: TRBV7-3

cdr3_nt: TGTGCCAGCAGCGTGGGACTAGCGGACAATGAGCAGTTCTTC
cdr3_aa: CASSVGLADNEQFF
d_call: TRBD2
j_call: TRBJ2-1
clone_size: NA
v_call: TRBV7-3

cdr3_nt: TGTGCCAGCAGTTACTCGGACAGGGACACAGATACGCAGTATTTT
cdr3_aa: CASSYSDRDTDTQYF
d_call: TRBD1
j_call: TRBJ2-3
clone_size: NA
v_call: TRBV6-6

cdr3_nt: TGTGCCAGCAGCTTAGGTGCGGGGGGACGTGGTGAGACCCAGTACTTC
cdr3_aa: CASSLGAGGRGETQYF
d_call: TRBD2
j_call: TRBJ2-5
clone_size: NA
v_call: TRBV7-3

cdr3_nt: TGTGCCAGCAGCCCAATTTCTGGCAGGGGCGACACTGAAGCTTTCTTT
cdr3_aa: CASSPISGRGDTEAFF
d_call: NA
j_call: TRBJ1-1
clone_size: NA
v_call: TRBV7-2

cdr3_nt: TGTGCCAGTAGTATCAATCCGCGAGACACTGAAGCTTTCTTT
cdr3_aa: CASSINPRDTEAFF
d_call: NA
j_call: TRBJ1-1
clone_size: NA
v_call: TRBV19

cdr3_nt: TGTGCCACCAGCAGAGGGGGACAGCCCAATCAGCCCCAGCATTTT
cdr3_aa: CATSRGGQPNQPQHF
d_call: TRBD1
j_call: TRBJ1-5
clone_size: NA
v_call: TRBV15

cdr3_nt: TGTGCCAGCCGGCGCAGGGTCGAAGAGACCCAGTACTTC
cdr3_aa: CASRRRVEETQYF
d_call: NA
j_call: TRBJ2-5
clone_size: NA
v_call: TRBV6-5

cdr3_nt: TGTGCCAGCAGACTACAGGGGGACGGCTATGGCTACACCTTC
cdr3_aa: CASRLQGDGYGYTF
d_call: TRBD1
j_call: TRBJ1-2
clone_size: NA
v_call: TRBV27

cdr3_nt: TGTGCCAGCAGCGTAGGCGTCGGGATTAATGAAAAACTGTTTTTT
cdr3_aa: CASSVGVGINEKLFF
d_call: NA
j_call: TRBJ1-4
clone_size: NA
v_call: TRBV9

cdr3_nt: TGTGCCAGCAGCGCAACAACCGGGACAGGCTATGGCTACACCTTC
cdr3_aa: CASSATTGTGYGYTF
d_call: TRBD1
j_call: TRBJ1-2
clone_size: NA
v_call: TRBV9

cdr3_nt: TGTGCCAGCAGTCCGGACACGATGAACACTGAAGCTTTCTTT
cdr3_aa: CASSPDTMNTEAFF
d_call: NA
j_call: TRBJ1-1
clone_size: NA
v_call: TRBV6-5

cdr3_nt: TGTGCCAGCAGCTTGGGCAGCGGGTTCTCAGATACGCAGTATTTT
cdr3_aa: CASSLGSGFSDTQYF
d_call: NA
j_call: TRBJ2-3
clone_size: NA
v_call: TRBV5-8

cdr3_nt: TGTGCCAGTAGTACCCTCGGGGGGGGGAATCAGCCCCAGCATTTT
cdr3_aa: CASSTLGGGNQPQHF
d_call: NA
j_call: TRBJ1-5
clone_size: once
v_call: TRBV19

cdr3_nt: TGTGCCAGCAGCTTAACCCCCCCTAGCGGGGGGGCCCGCACAGATACGCAGTATTTT
cdr3_aa: CASSLTPPSGGARTDTQYF
d_call: TRBD2
j_call: TRBJ2-3
clone_size: NA
v_call: TRBV7-3

cdr3_nt: TGTGCCAGCTTAGGAGACGGGGAGACCCAGTACTTC
cdr3_aa: CASLGDGETQYF
d_call: NA
j_call: TRBJ2-5
clone_size: NA
v_call: TRBV18

cdr3_nt: TGTGCCAGTAGTATGGTCAGGGAGACAGGCTTTAACTATGGCTACACCTTC
cdr3_aa: CASSMVRETGFNYGYTF
d_call: NA
j_call: TRBJ1-2
clone_size: NA
v_call: TRBV19

cdr3_nt: TGTGCCAGCCTTTCCAGGTCCTACAATGAGCAGTTCTTC
cdr3_aa: CASLSRSYNEQFF
d_call: NA
j_call: TRBJ2-1
clone_size: NA
v_call: TRBV27

cdr3_nt: TGTGCCAGCAGCTTAGCGGATAGCGGGGGTAGCACAGATACGCAGTATTTT
cdr3_aa: CASSLADSGGSTDTQYF
d_call: TRBD2
j_call: TRBJ2-3
clone_size: NA
v_call: TRBV7-9

cdr3_nt: TGTGCCAGCAGCCAGGGGACAGGGTTGAACACAGATACGCAGTATTTT
cdr3_aa: CASSQGTGLNTDTQYF
d_call: TRBD1
j_call: TRBJ2-3
clone_size: NA
v_call: TRBV13

cdr3_nt: TGTGCCAGCAGCTTCGGGACTAGCGGGGGGGCCGGCGGGACCCAGTACTTC
cdr3_aa: CASSFGTSGGAGGTQYF
d_call: TRBD2
j_call: TRBJ2-5
clone_size: NA
v_call: TRBV5-6

cdr3_nt: TGTGCCAGCAGCGTAGGCCCGACGGGGGTCCACACTGAAGCTTTCTTT
cdr3_aa: CASSVGPTGVHTEAFF
d_call: NA
j_call: TRBJ1-1
clone_size: NA
v_call: TRBV9

cdr3_nt: TGTGCCAGCAGTGATGACAGTGAGGACTATGGCTACACCTTC
cdr3_aa: CASSDDSEDYGYTF
d_call: NA
j_call: TRBJ1-2
clone_size: NA
v_call: TRBV6-1

cdr3_nt: TGTGCCAGCAGTGGGCAGGGGGCGAAGGGTGAAAAACTGTTTTTT
cdr3_aa: CASSGQGAKGEKLFF
d_call: TRBD1
j_call: TRBJ1-4
clone_size: NA
v_call: TRBV2

cdr3_nt: TGTGCCAGCAGCTCGCAGGGGGATCAGCCCCAGCATTTT
cdr3_aa: CASSSQGDQPQHF
d_call: TRBD1
j_call: TRBJ1-5
clone_size: NA
v_call: TRBV7-2

cdr3_nt: TGCGCCAGCAGCCGCCTCGTCGGTAGCAATCAGCCCCAGCATTTT
cdr3_aa: CASSRLVGSNQPQHF
d_call: NA
j_call: TRBJ1-5
clone_size: NA
v_call: TRBV4-1

cdr3_nt: TGTGCCAGCAGCCCTCGGGAGCTCCAGGGCTACACCTTC
cdr3_aa: CASSPRELQGYTF
d_call: NA
j_call: TRBJ1-2
clone_size: NA
v_call: TRBV3-1/TRBV3-2

cdr3_nt: TGTGCCAGCAGCCCTAGACAGGGAAGTGGAACTGAAGCTTTCTTT
cdr3_aa: CASSPRQGSGTEAFF
d_call: TRBD1
j_call: TRBJ1-1
clone_size: NA
v_call: TRBV3-1/TRBV3-2

cdr3_nt: TGCGCCAGCGGATCAGGGAAGGTTGGTTCACCCCTCCACTTT
cdr3_aa: CASGSGKVGSPLHF
d_call: NA
j_call: TRBJ1-6
clone_size: NA
v_call: TRBV10-1

cdr3_nt: TGTGCCAGCAGTGTCACCAGAGGGACTGAAGCTTTCTTT
cdr3_aa: CASSVTRGTEAFF
d_call: NA
j_call: TRBJ1-1
clone_size: once
v_call: TRBV12-3/TRBV12-4

cdr3_nt: TGCGCCAGCAGCCCCCCAGGACTAGCGGGGGGGCAGATCGGGGAGCTGTTTTTT
cdr3_aa: CASSPPGLAGGQIGELFF
d_call: TRBD2
j_call: TRBJ2-2
clone_size: NA
v_call: TRBV5-1

cdr3_nt: TGTGCCAGCAGTGATGAGATATTTGCACCCCTCCACTTT
cdr3_aa: CASSDEIFAPLHF
d_call: NA
j_call: TRBJ1-6
clone_size: NA
v_call: TRBV2

cdr3_nt: TGTGCCAGCAGCCAAACGGGGGGGCAAGAGACCCAGTACTTC
cdr3_aa: CASSQTGGQETQYF
d_call: TRBD2
j_call: TRBJ2-5
clone_size: once
v_call: TRBV3-1/TRBV3-2

cdr3_nt: TGCGCCAGCAGCTTGCTGAGTGATAATTCACCCCTCCACTTT
cdr3_aa: CASSLLSDNSPLHF
d_call: NA
j_call: TRBJ1-6
clone_size: NA
v_call: TRBV5-1

cdr3_nt: TGTGCCAGCAGTGAAGAGTCACTAGCGGGGGGGGTGCGGGATACGCAGTATTTT
cdr3_aa: CASSEESLAGGVRDTQYF
d_call: TRBD2
j_call: TRBJ2-3
clone_size: NA
v_call: TRBV6-1

cdr3_nt: TGTGCCATCAGTGACCTGGGACAGGATAGCAATCAGCCCCAGCATTTT
cdr3_aa: CAISDLGQDSNQPQHF
d_call: TRBD1
j_call: TRBJ1-5
clone_size: NA
v_call: TRBV10-3

cdr3_nt: TGTGCCAGTACATCAGGTCGCATCCTGGAGCTGTTTTTT
cdr3_aa: CASTSGRILELFF
d_call: NA
j_call: TRBJ2-2
clone_size: NA
v_call: TRBV19

cdr3_nt: TGTGCCAGTAGTCCCCGACAGGACAATCAGCCCCAGCATTTT
cdr3_aa: CASSPRQDNQPQHF
d_call: NA
j_call: TRBJ1-5
clone_size: NA
v_call: TRBV19

cdr3_nt: TGTGCCAGCAGCCCACAACCGGGGGGGCCTCCGAATTTT
cdr3_aa: CASSPQPGGPPNF
d_call: TRBD2
j_call: TRBJ2-3
clone_size: NA
v_call: TRBV3-1/TRBV3-2

cdr3_nt: TGTGCCAGCAGGGCCGGCAGGGAAGAATCACCCCTCCACTTT
cdr3_aa: CASRAGREESPLHF
d_call: NA
j_call: TRBJ1-6
clone_size: NA
v_call: TRBV28

cdr3_nt: TGTGCCAGTAGTGAAAGGGGGGGCAACGCTGAAGCTTTCTTT
cdr3_aa: CASSERGGNAEAFF
d_call: NA
j_call: TRBJ1-1
clone_size: few
v_call: TRBV19

cdr3_nt: TGTGCCAGCAGTTACATTCGGACAGGGGGTGGCTATGGCTACACCTTC
cdr3_aa: CASSYIRTGGGYGYTF
d_call: TRBD1
j_call: TRBJ1-2
clone_size: NA
v_call: TRBV6-5

cdr3_nt: TGTGCCAGCAGTTTACCTTACCGACAGGGGACGAATGAAAAACTGTTTTTT
cdr3_aa: CASSLPYRQGTNEKLFF
d_call: TRBD1
j_call: TRBJ1-4
clone_size: NA
v_call: TRBV28

cdr3_nt: TGTGCCAGCAGCCAAGAGACAGGGGTTTATTCACCCCTCCACTTT
cdr3_aa: CASSQETGVYSPLHF
d_call: TRBD1
j_call: TRBJ1-6
clone_size: NA
v_call: TRBV3-1/TRBV3-2

cdr3_nt: TGTGCCAGTAGGCTCAGGGAAGGCTATGGCTACACCTTC
cdr3_aa: CASRLREGYGYTF
d_call: NA
j_call: TRBJ1-2
clone_size: NA
v_call: TRBV19

cdr3_nt: TGTGCCAGCAGCCCCGAACCAATAGCCCCAGGGGGCACTGAAGCTTTCTTT
cdr3_aa: CASSPEPIAPGGTEAFF
d_call: TRBD1
j_call: TRBJ1-1
clone_size: NA
v_call: TRBV7-8

cdr3_nt: TGTGCCAGCAGCTTAGGACAGGGGGCATATCGTGAGCAGTTCTTC
cdr3_aa: CASSLGQGAYREQFF
d_call: TRBD1
j_call: TRBJ2-1
clone_size: once
v_call: TRBV13

cdr3_nt: TGTGCCAGCAGCCAAGGGACAGGGTTCTACAATGAGCAGTTCTTC
cdr3_aa: CASSQGTGFYNEQFF
d_call: TRBD1
j_call: TRBJ2-1
clone_size: NA
v_call: TRBV7-2

cdr3_nt: TGTGCCAGCAGCCAAGCAGAGGGCGGGGAGCTGTTTTTT
cdr3_aa: CASSQAEGGELFF
d_call: NA
j_call: TRBJ2-2
clone_size: NA
v_call: TRBV14

cdr3_nt: TGTGCCAGTAGTGGGGCCCTGTCTAGCAATCAGCCCCAGCATTTT
cdr3_aa: CASSGALSSNQPQHF
d_call: NA
j_call: TRBJ1-5
clone_size: NA
v_call: TRBV19

cdr3_nt: TGTGCCAGCTCACGGGCTAGCGTAGGCTCCTACAATGAGCAGTTCTTC
cdr3_aa: CASSRASVGSYNEQFF
d_call: NA
j_call: TRBJ2-1
clone_size: NA
v_call: TRBV18

cdr3_nt: TGTGCCAGCAGCACCACAGCTGCCTATAATTCACCCCTCCACTTT
cdr3_aa: CASSTTAAYNSPLHF
d_call: NA
j_call: TRBJ1-6
clone_size: NA
v_call: TRBV7-9